The 10 T cell receptor beta chains below all came from one sample that was sequenced in a study of human T cells and chemical hapten exposure (dated by TCRdb to about 2021). The intended sense of this specimen's time point label: patch test 2, 6 weeks after DPC sensitization. Per the publication, the treatment or condition label means: therapeutic diphenylcyclopropenone sensitization with weekly scalp DPC. Total RNA was extracted from unfractionated whole blood that had been collected in Tempus Blood RNA tubes. The protocol used for the library was RACE. The run used a NextSeq 500. TCRdb itself trimmed the public reads at Q25 with fastp, ran MiXCR and retained productive beta chains. Identical CDR3 proteins give one entry, which carries the most common genes and DNA. In this sample the table shows tens of thousands of distinct CDR3 sequences, roughly a tenth of which occur a single time. In total, the top ten clones hold 11% to 15% of the sample.

The sequencing here drew on whole blood, taken in connection with sensitization to the hapten diphenylcyclopropenone (DPC). Receptors were obtained from a woman in her 30s with alopecia areata. Some clones in this sample may be carry-over from other donors' samples.

The chain has TRBV7-8 and TRBJ1-4; 8 bases are a match to TRBD1. V lost 5 bases, J lost 5 bases, and 7 bases stayed unmatched. The CDR3 contains 15 residues. In germline, CDR1 is SGHVS, CDR2 FQNEAQ. This CDR3 is CASSQNRGKNEKLFF. The CDR3 coding sequence is TGTGCCAGCAGCCAAAACAGGGGGAAGAATGAAAAACTGTTTTTT.

This clonotype was seen a handful of times. The genes are TRBV7-8 and TRBJ1-2; possibly TRBD1 for D (6 bases). This CDR3 is 13 amino acids long. Germline-derived CDR1 and CDR2 are SGHVS and FQNEAQ. Trimming shortened V by 5 bases and J by 1 base, and 8 bases separated the two germline ends. CDR3 in DNA: TGTGCCAGCAGCGGACAGATTAACTATGGCTACACCTTC. It encodes CASSGQINYGYTF.

The V gene is TRBV5-1, the J gene TRBJ1-1, with D hard to call. Germline CDR1 reads SGHRS; CDR2 reads YFSETQ. Trimming left V 4 bases short and J 4 bases short, with 11 bases between. The CDR3 is 13 amino acids. CDR3 sequence reads: CASSSNRGTEAFF. Written as DNA, the CDR3 is TGCGCCAGCAGCAGTAACAGAGGCACTGAAGCTTTCTTT.

CDR3 sequence: CSARPRGIPETQYF. The CDR3 region has the DNA TGCAGTGCTAGACCCCGGGGAATCCCAGAGACCCAGTACTTC. V gene TRBV20-1 combines with J gene TRBJ2-5; TRBD2 might be the D (5 bases). Germline lookup yields CDR1 DFQATT and CDR2 SNEGSKA (reference sequence). The CDR3 sequence is 14 residues long. V was shortened by 2 bases and J by 4 bases, with 14 bases between the two germline ends.

This clonotype was seen more than once but under ten times. The gene calls are TRBV6-5 and TRBJ1-1; tentatively, D is TRBD1 (6 bases). The CDR3 is 13 residues long. From germline, CDR1 is MNHEY and CDR2 SVGAGI. V was clipped by 4 bases and J by 6 bases, with 12 bases between them. CDR3 loop: CASSSRTAPEAFF. Written as DNA, the CDR3 is TGTGCCAGCAGTTCCCGGACAGCTCCTGAAGCTTTCTTT.

The rearrangement uses TRBV20-1 and TRBJ1-6, with 7 bases fitting TRBD1. The CDR3 runs 16 residues. Germline trimming cut 2 bases from V and 0 bases from J; bases unmatched to any gene: 4. Germline assignment: CDR1 DFQATT and CDR2 SNEGSKA (reference sequence). The CDR3 region is CSARSTGSSYNSPLHF. Here the CDR3 DNA reads TGCAGTGCTAGATCGACAGGGAGCTCCTATAATTCACCCCTCCACTTT.

This clonotype was observed a few times. V and J are TRBV5-6 and TRBJ1-6; D call uncertain. V shed 2 bases and J shed 7 bases, with 10 bases lying between them. CDR3 length equals 14 residues. Germline CDR1 SGHDT, CDR2 YYEEEE. The CDR3 loop reads CASSFRYGNSPLHF. The CDR3 bases are TGTGCCAGCAGCTTTCGGTATGGGAATTCACCCCTCCACTTT. The full variable domain, with the rest looked up from reference TRBV5-6 and TRBJ1-6, is DAGVTQSPTHLIKTRGQQVTLRCSPKSGHDTVSWYQQALGQGPQFIFQYYEEEERQRGNFPDRFSGHQFPNYSSELNVNALLLGDSALYLCASSFRYGNSPLHFGNGTRLTVT.

A few counts support this clonotype. The rearrangement uses TRBV9 and TRBJ1-2, with a weak D call TRBD1 (6 bases). The CDR3 extends over 14 amino acids. From germline, CDR1 is SGDLS and CDR2 YYNGEE. V shed 4 bases and J shed 4 bases, with 14 bases lying between them. The CDR3 coding sequence is TGTGCCAGCAGCACCACAGGGATTAGCTATGGCTACACCTTC. Translation: CASSTTGISYGYTF.

This clonotype was recorded a few times. This chain uses TRBV14 with TRBJ2-7; D is uncertain. CDR3 size: 11 residues. V was pared by 5 bases and J by 7 bases, with 9 bases between. Germline V gene lookup returns CDR1 SGHDN and CDR2 FVKESK. The CDR3 loop is CASSFTREQYF. The CDR3 nucleotides are TGTGCCAGCAGCTTTACGAGGGAGCAGTACTTC.

This clonotype was seen just once. CDR3 loop: CASSQDGRDSHHNEQFF. The CDR3 nucleotides are TGTGCCAGCAGCCAAGACGGTAGGGACTCGCATCACAATGAGCAGTTCTTC. The rearrangement links TRBV4-2 to TRBJ2-1; weak D call: TRBD2 (6 bases). There are 17 residues in the CDR3. The V and J ends lost 0 bases and 5 bases respectively, with 17 bases between them. CDR1 and CDR2 from the germline V gene are LGHNA and YNFKEQ.